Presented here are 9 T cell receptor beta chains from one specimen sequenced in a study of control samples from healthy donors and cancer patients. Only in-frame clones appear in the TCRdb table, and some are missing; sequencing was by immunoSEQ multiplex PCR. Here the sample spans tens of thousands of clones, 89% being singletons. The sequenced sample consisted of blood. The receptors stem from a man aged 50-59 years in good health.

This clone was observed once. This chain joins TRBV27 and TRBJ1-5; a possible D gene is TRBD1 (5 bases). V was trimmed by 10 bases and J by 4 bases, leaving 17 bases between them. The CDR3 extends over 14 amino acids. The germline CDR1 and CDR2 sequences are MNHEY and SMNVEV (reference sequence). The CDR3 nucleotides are TGTGCCACCGGGGGTCCACATGGGAATCAGCCCCAGCATTTT. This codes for CATGGPHGNQPQHF.

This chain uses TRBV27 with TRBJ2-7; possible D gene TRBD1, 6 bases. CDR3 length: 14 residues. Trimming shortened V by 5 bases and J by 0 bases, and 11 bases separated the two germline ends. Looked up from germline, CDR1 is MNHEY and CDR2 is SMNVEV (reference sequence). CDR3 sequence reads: CASSPGQISYEQYF. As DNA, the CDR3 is TGTGCCAGCAGTCCAGGACAGATCTCCTACGAGCAGTACTTC.

Here the CDR3 DNA reads TGTGCCAGCGGGTTTAATCAGCCCCAGCATTTT. Amino acids: CASGFNQPQHF. The rearrangement links TRBV12-3 or TRBV12-4 to TRBJ1-5; D gene uncertain. V was pared by 8 bases and J by 4 bases, with 6 bases between. The CDR3 is 11 residues long.

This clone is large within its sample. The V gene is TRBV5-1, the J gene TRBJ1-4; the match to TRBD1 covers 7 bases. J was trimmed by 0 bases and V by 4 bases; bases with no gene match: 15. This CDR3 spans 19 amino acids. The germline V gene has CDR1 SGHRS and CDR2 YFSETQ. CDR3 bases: TGCGCCAGCAGCCCGGGCATATACGGGACAGCTGCAACTAATGAAAAACTGTTTTTT. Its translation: CASSPGIYGTAATNEKLFF.

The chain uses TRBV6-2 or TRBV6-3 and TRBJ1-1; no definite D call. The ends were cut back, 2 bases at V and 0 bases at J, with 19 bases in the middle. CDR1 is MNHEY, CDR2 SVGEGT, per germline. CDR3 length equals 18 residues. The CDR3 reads CASSYGSSASRMNTEAFF. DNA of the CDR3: TGTGCCAGCAGTTACGGGAGCTCTGCATCTCGGATGAACACTGAAGCTTTCTTT.

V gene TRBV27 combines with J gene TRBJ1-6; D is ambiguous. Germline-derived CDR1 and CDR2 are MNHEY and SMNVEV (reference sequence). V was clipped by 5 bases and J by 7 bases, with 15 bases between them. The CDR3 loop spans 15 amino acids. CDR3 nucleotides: TGTGCCAGCAGTCCAGCAGAGGTACCAAATTCACCCCTCCACTTT. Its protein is CASSPAEVPNSPLHF.

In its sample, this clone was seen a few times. CDR3: CASSEEAGSNQPQHF. CDR3 coding DNA: TGTGCCAGCAGTGAAGAGGCAGGGAGCAATCAGCCCCAGCATTTT. This chain joins TRBV6-1 and TRBJ1-5; TRBD1 might be the D (5 bases). The CDR3 runs to 15 residues. With 1 base removed from V and 1 base from J, the gap between germline ends came to 8 bases. CDR1 is MNHNS, CDR2 SASEGT, per germline.

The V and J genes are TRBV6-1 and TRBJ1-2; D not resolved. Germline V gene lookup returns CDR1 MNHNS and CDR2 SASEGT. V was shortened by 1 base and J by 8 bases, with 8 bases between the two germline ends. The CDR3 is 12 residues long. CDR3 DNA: TGTGCCAGCAGTGAAGACGGGAGAGGCTACACCTTC. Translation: CASSEDGRGYTF.

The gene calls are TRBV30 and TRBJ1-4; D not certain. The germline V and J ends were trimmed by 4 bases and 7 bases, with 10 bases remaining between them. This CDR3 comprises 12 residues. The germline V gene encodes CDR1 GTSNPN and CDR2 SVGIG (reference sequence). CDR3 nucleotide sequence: TGTGCCTGGAAGGGCTTCGGTGAAAAACTGTTTTTT. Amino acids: CAWKGFGEKLFF.